Here is one T cell receptor beta chain with its context. Its specificity is not known. It was with 60 Vbeta and 13 Jbeta primers that the PCR ran. The protocol was immunoSEQ multiplex PCR, while the TCRdb copy is restricted to in-frame clones and leaves out a portion. The repertoire holds approximately 200,000 clones, with around 74% as singletons. The sample is drawn from a study of cytomegalovirus exposure and HLA in healthy donors. Study-wide findings and caveats: Most TCR sequences were seen very rarely across donors, but some public TCRs occurred in many.

Germline V gene lookup returns CDR1 SGHDN and CDR2 FVKESK. This CDR3 has 13 amino acids. The V end lost 6 bases, the J end lost 8 bases, and 16 bases lay between the germline ends. Sample: PBMCs. This clonotype was obtained from a girl aged 5-17 years in good health and CMV-seropositive. The V call is TRBV14, the J call TRBJ1-2; D remains ambiguous. Here the CDR3 reads CASSQTTPRGYTF. In DNA, the CDR3 is TGTGCCAGCAGTCAAACCACCCCCCGGGGCTACACCTTC.